The 4 T cell receptor beta chains below all came from one sample that was sequenced in a study of T cells in tuberculosis. Profiling relied on immunoSEQ multiplex PCR, and the TCRdb table lists in-frame clones only, not all of them. The table has about 43,000 clones, 94% seen once. Input material: PBMCs. These receptors were collected from a donor aged 10-29 years with latent tuberculosis or without tuberculosis infection. Some clones in this sample may be carry-over from other donors' samples.

J is TRBJ1-1 and V is TRBV27; TRBD1 is a possible D gene (5 bases). The V end lost 3 bases, the J end lost 4 bases, and 12 bases lay between the germline ends. The CDR3 has 14 amino acids. Germline values: CDR1 MNHEY, CDR2 SMNVEV (reference sequence). The CDR3 here is CASSFIGVGTEAFF. The CDR3 region has the DNA TGTGCCAGCAGTTTTATAGGGGTTGGCACTGAAGCTTTCTTT.

The genes are TRBV15 and TRBJ1-1; possible D gene TRBD1, 5 bases. The CDR3 loop spans 14 amino acids. Trimming stripped 3 bases from V and 9 bases from J, with 17 bases between. Germline V lookup: CDR1 LNHNV, CDR2 YYDKDF (reference sequence). The CDR3 DNA follows: TGTGCCACCAGCAGGGATCGAGGGACTGGGAAAGCTTTCTTT. Its translation is CATSRDRGTGKAFF.

The chain has TRBV28 and TRBJ2-1, with D maybe TRBD1 (5 bases). Trimming shortened V by 3 bases and J by 13 bases, and 16 bases separated the two germline ends. In germline, CDR1 is MDHEN, CDR2 SYDVKM. The CDR3 runs to 13 residues. The CDR3 DNA is TGTGCCAGCAGTTTGGGGCGACTCCCGTTCCAGTTCTTC. This codes for CASSLGRLPFQFF. The complete variable domain, with remaining parts taken from reference TRBV28 and TRBJ2-1, reads DVKVTQSSRYLVKRTGEKVFLECVQDMDHENMFWYRQDPGLGLRLIYFSYDVKMKEKGDIPEGYSVSREKKERFSLILESASTNQTSMYLCASSLGRLPFQFFGPGTRLTVL.

This chain uses TRBV4-3 with TRBJ1-2; D is unclear. This CDR3 region has 16 residues. Germline V gene sequence: CDR1 LGHNA, CDR2 YSLEER. V dropped 1 base and J dropped 1 base, with 13 bases sitting between them. The CDR3: CASSQGSAAVNYGYTF. For the CDR3, the DNA is TGCGCCAGCAGCCAAGGTTCGGCGGCCGTTAACTATGGCTACACCTTC.